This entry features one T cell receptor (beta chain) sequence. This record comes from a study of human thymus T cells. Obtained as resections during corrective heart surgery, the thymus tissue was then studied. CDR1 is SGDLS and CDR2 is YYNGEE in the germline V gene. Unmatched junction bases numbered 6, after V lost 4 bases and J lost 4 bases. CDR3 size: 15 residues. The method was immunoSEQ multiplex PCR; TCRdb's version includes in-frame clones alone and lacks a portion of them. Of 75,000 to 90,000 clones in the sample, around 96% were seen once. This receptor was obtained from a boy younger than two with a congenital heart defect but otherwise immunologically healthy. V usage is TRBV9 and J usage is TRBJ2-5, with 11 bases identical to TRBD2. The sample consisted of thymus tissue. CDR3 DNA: TGTGCCAGCAGCCCTAGCGGGGGGTTGGTAGAGACCCAGTACTTC. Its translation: CASSPSGGLVETQYF.